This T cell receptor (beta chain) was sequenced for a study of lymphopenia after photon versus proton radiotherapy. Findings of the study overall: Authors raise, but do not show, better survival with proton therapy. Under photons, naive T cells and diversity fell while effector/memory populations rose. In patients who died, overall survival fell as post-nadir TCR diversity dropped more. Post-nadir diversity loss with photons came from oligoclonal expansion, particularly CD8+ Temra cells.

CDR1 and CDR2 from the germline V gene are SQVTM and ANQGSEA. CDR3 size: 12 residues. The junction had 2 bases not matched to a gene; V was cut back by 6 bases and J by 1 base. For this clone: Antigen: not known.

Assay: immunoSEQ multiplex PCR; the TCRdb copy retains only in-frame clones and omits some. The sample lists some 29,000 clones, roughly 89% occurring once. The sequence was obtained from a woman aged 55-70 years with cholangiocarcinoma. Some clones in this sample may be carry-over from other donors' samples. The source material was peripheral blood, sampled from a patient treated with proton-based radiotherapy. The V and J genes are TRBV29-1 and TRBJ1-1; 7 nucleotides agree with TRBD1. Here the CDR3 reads CSVGQQNTEAFF. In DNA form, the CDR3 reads TGCAGCGTGGGACAGCAGAACACTGAAGCTTTCTTT.